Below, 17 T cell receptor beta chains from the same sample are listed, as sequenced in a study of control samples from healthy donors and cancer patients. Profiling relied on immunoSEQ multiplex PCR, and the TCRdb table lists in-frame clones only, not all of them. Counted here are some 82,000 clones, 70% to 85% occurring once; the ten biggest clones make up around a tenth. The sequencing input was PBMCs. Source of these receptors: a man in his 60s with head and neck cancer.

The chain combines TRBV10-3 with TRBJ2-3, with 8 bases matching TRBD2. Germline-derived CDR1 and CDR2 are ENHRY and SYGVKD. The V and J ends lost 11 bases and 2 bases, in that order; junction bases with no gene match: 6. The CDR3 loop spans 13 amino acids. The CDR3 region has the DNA TGTGCCGTGGGGACTAGAGACACAGATACGCAGTATTTT. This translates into CAVGTRDTDTQYF.

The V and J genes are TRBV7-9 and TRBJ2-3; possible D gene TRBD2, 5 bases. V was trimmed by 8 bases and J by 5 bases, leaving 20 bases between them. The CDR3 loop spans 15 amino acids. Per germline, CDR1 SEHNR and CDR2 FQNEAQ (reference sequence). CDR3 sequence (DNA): TGTGCCAGCGAAACTAAAGGACTCGCGGTAGATACGCAGTATTTT. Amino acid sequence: CASETKGLAVDTQYF.

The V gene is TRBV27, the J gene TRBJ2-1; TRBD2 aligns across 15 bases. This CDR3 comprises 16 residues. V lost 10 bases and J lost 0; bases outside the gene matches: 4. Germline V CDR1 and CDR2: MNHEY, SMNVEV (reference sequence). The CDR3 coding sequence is TGTGCCACCGGACTAGCGGGAGGGGGCTCCTACAATGAGCAGTTCTTC. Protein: CATGLAGGGSYNEQFF.

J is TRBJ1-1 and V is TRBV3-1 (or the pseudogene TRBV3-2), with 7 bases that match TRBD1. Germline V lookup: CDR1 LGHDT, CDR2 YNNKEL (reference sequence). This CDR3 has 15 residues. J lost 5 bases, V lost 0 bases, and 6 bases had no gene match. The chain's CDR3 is CASSQDRAGGTEAFF. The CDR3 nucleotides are TGTGCCAGCAGCCAAGATCGAGCAGGGGGAACTGAAGCTTTCTTT.

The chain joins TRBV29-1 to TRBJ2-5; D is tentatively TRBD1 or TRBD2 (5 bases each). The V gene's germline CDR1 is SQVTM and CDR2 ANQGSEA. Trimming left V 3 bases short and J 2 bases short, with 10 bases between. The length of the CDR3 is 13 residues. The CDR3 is CSVDGTAQETQYF. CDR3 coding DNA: TGCAGCGTTGACGGGACGGCACAAGAGACCCAGTACTTC.

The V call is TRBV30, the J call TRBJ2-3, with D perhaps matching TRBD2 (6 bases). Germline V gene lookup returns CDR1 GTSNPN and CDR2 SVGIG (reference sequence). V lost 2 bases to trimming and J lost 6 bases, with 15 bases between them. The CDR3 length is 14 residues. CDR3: CAWSIRDAGDTQYF. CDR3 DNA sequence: TGTGCCTGGAGTATCCGGGACGCGGGGGATACGCAGTATTTT.

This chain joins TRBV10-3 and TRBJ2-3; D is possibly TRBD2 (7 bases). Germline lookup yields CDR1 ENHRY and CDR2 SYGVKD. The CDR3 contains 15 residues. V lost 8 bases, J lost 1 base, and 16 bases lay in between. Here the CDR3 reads CAIEGGQGGTDTQYF. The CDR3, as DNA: TGTGCCATCGAGGGGGGGCAGGGAGGCACAGATACGCAGTATTTT.

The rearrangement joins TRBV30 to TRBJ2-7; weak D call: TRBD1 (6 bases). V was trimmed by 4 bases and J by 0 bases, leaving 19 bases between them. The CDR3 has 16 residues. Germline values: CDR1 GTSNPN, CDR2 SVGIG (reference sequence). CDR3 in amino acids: CAWTKWGHSSSYEQYF. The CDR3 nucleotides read TGTGCCTGGACCAAATGGGGGCACTCTAGCTCCTACGAGCAGTACTTC.

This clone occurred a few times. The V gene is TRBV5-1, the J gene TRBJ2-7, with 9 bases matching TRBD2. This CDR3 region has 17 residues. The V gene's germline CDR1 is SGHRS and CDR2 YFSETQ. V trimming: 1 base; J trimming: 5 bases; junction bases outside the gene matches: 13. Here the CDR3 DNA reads TGCGCCAGCAGCTTGAGCGGGAGGACGGTTGTGCTCCACGAGCAGTACTTC. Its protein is CASSLSGRTVVLHEQYF.

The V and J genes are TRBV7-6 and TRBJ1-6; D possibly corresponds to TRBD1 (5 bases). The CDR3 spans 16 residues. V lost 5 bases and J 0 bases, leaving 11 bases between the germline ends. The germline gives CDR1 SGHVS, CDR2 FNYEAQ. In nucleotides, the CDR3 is TGTGCCAGCAGCCCGACAGCGAGCTCCTATAATTCACCCCTCCACTTT. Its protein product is CASSPTASSYNSPLHF.

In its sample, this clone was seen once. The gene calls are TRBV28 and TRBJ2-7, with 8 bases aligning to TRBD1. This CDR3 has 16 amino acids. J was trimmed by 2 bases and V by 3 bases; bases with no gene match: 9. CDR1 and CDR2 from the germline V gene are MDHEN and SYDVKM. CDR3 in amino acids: CASSFLGTGLTYEQYF. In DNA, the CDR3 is TGTGCCAGCAGTTTCTTGGGGACAGGCCTAACCTACGAGCAGTACTTC.

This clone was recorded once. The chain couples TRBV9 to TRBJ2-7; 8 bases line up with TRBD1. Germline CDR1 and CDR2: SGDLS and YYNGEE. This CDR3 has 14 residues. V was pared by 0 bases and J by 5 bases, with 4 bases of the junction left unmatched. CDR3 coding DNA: TGTGCCAGCAGCGTAGGGGGACAGGTAGACGAGCAGTACTTC. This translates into CASSVGGQVDEQYF.

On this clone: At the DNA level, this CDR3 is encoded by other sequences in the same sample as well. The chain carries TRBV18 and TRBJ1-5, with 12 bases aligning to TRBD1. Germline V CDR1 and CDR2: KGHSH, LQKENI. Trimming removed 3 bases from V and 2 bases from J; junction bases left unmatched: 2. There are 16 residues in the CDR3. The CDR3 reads CASSPGTGGRNQPQHF. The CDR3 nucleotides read TGTGCCAGCTCACCCGGGACAGGGGGCCGCAATCAGCCCCAGCATTTT.

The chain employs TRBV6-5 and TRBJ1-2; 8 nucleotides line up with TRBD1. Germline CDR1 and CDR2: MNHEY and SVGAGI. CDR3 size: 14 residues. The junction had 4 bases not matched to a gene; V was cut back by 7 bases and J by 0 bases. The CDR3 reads CASTGTGANYGYTF. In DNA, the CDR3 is TGTGCCAGCACCGGGACAGGCGCTAACTATGGCTACACCTTC.

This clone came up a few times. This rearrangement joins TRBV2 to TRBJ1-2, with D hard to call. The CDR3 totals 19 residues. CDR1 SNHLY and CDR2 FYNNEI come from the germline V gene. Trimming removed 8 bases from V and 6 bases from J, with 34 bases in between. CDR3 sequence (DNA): TGTGCCAGCGAACCCCTGGAGACTGCAGTCGCCGCGCTTGGTAATGGCTACACCTTC. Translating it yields CASEPLETAVAALGNGYTF.

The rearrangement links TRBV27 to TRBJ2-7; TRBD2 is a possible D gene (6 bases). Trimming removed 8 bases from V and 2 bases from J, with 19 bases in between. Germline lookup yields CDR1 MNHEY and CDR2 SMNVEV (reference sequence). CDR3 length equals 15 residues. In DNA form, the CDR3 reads TGTGCCAGCGCCGTGGAGGGTGAATACCCCTACGAGCAGTACTTC. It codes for CASAVEGEYPYEQYF.

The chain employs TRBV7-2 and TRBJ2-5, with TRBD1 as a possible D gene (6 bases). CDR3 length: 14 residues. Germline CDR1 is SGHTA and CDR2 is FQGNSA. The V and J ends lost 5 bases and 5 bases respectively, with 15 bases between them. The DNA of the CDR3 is TGTGCCAGCAGCCCGAGGGGGTCGATGGAGACCCAGTACTTC. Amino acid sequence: CASSPRGSMETQYF. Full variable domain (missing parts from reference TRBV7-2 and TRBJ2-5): GAGVSQSPSNKVTEKGKDVELRCDPISGHTALYWYRQSLGQGLEFLIYFQGNSAPDKSGLPSDRFSAERTGGSVSTLTIQRTQQEDSAVYLCASSPRGSMETQYFGPGTRLLVL.